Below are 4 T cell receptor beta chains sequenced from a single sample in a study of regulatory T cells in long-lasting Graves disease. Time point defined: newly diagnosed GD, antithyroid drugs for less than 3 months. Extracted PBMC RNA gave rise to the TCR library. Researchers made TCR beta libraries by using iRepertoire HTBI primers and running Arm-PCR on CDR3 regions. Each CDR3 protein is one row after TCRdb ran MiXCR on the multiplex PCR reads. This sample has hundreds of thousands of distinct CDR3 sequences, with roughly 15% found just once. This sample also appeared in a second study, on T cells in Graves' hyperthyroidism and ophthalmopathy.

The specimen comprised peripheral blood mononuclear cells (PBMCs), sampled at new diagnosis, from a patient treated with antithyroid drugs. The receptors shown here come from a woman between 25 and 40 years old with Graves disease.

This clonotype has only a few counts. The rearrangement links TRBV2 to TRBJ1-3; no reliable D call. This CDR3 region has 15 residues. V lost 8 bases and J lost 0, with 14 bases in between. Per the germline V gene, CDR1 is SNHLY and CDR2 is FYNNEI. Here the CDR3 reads CASRSNTLSGNTIYF. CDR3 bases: TGTGCCAGCCGTAGTAACACTCTCTCTGGAAACACCATATATTTT.

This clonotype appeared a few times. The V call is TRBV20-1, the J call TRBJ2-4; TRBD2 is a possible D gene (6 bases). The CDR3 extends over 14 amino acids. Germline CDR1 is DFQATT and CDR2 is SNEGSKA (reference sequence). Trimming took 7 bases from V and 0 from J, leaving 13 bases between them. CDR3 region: CSGGREVAKNIQYF. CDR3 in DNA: TGCAGTGGGGGTAGGGAGGTAGCCAAAAACATTCAGTACTTC.

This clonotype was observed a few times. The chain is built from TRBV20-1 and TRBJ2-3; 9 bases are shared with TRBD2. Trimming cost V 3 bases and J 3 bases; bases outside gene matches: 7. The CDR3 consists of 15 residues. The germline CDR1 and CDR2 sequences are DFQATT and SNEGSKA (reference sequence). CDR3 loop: CSASRISGSTDTQYF. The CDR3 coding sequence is TGCAGTGCTAGCCGGATTAGCGGGAGTACAGATACGCAGTATTTT.

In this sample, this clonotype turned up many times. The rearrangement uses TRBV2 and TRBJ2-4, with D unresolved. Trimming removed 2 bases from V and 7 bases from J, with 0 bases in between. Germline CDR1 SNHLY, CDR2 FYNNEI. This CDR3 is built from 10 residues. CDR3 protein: CASSENIQYF. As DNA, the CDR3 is TGTGCCAGCAGTGAAAACATTCAGTACTTC.